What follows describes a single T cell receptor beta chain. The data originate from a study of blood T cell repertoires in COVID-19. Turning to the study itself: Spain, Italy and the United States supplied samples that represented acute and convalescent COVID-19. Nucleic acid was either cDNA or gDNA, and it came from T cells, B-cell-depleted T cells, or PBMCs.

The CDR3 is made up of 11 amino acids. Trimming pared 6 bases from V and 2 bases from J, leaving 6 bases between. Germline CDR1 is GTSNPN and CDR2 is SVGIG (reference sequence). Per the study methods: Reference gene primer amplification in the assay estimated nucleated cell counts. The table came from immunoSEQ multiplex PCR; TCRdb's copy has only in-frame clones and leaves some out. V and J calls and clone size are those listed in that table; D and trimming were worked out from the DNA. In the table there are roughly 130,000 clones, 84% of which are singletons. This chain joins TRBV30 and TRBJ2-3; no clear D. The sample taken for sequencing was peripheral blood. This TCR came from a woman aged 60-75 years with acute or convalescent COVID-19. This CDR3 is CACSSTDTQYF. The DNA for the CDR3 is TGTGCCTGCTCCTCCACAGATACGCAGTATTTT. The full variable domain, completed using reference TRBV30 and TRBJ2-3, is SQTIHQWPATLVQPVGSPLSLECTVEGTSNPNLYWYRQAAGRGLQLLFYSVGIGQISSEVPQNLSASRPQDRQFILSSKKLLLSDSGFYLCACSSTDTQYFGPGTRLTVL.